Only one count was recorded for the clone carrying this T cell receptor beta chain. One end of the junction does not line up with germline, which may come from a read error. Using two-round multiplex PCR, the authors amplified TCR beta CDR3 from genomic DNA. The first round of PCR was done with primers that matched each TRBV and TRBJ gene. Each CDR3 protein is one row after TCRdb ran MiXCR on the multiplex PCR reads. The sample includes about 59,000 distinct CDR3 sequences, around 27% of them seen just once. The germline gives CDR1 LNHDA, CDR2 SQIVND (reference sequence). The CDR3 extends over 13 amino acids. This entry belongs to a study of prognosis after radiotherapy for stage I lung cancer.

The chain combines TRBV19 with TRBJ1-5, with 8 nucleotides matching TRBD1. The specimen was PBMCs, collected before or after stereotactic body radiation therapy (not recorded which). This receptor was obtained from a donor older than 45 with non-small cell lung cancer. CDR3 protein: CASRGQGNKPKNF. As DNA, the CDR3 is TGTGCCAGTAGAGGACAGGGCAATAAGCCCAAGAATTTT.